This TCR beta chain derives from a study of PD-L1 blockade in urothelial cancer (dated by TCRdb to 2016 to 2017). Looking at the study overall: All patients started therapy at some point between 2014 and 2016 and received atezolizumab 1,200 mg intravenously every 3 weeks. Patients had an ECOG performance status of 0 or 1 and had received between 0 and 3 prior chemotherapy regimens. Roughly 9 patients reached durable clinical benefit, while around 19 patients did not. In the same patients who had TCR sequencing, pretreatment tumors also underwent whole exome sequencing and RNA sequencing. Durable clinical benefit was defined as progression-free survival longer than 6 months, and TCR features were also tested against progression-free and overall survival. Just over 28 patients had pretreatment blood TCR-seq, some 25 had at least one posttreatment blood collection, and some 25 had tumor TCR-seq. Blood samples gave median yields of around 150,000 T cells and over 80,000 unique TCRs, along with a median clonality of about 0.084. Twenty-five of 29 patients were males with bladder-origin urothelial cancer, and about 65% of the roughly 29 reported a prior smoking history. The study was an exploratory multi-omic analysis of somatic, immune and clinical correlates of response to PD-L1 blockade with atezolizumab in urothelial cancer. Pretreatment tumor samples and matched peripheral blood, collected serially before and after atezolizumab treatment, underwent TCR sequencing. Blood samples were analyzed at 3 weeks after treatment start (second dose) and at 6 weeks after treatment start. The research as a whole found: Improved progression-free and overall survival was associated with having pretreatment peripheral blood TCR clonality below the median. Because the sample size was small (n ≈ 30) and many exploratory analyses were performed, the results are intended to be hypothesis-generating. Among patients with durable benefit, tumor-associated TCR clones showed greater expansion in peripheral blood 3 weeks after treatment started (n = 22, p = 0.022).

Based on the germline V gene, the CDR1 and CDR2 sequences are SGHRS and YFSETQ. The CDR3 contains 14 residues, cysteine and phenylalanine counted. Of the read, only the CDR3 DNA is kept; its 42 bases are in frame from base 1. Here V drops 4 bases and J drops 5 bases, and the junction holds 5 bases not matched to any gene. Each PCR received spiked-in synthetic TCR analog templates so that absolute template abundance could be estimated from read counts. The immunoSEQ assay was used to amplify TCRbeta CDR3 regions from genomic DNA with bias-controlled V and J gene primers. Sequencing of rearranged TCRbeta segments was done at approximately 20X coverage. For the original study's pipeline: Clustering was used to correct sequencing errors, and CDR3s were annotated against IMGT to assign V, D and J genes. Out-of-frame and stop-codon sequences were excluded, and only productive TCRbeta rearrangements were used in downstream analyses. To compute clonality, Shannon entropy was normalized by the log of the number of unique productive sequences and then subtracted from one. Clones differing between time points or between blood and tumor were identified by Fisher's exact test with Benjamini-Hochberg correction at adjusted p below 0.01. The table comes from immuneACCESS by way of TCRdb, which keeps in-frame sequences with V and J called. Part of the clones is missing from these tables; in studies checked, under half for an unresolved V gene and the rest for unknown reasons. The DNA was the basis for D and trimming; V, J and clone size are from that table. This sample is represented by tens of thousands of clones; roughly 77% of them were singletons. The ten largest clonotypes hold 3.5% to 4.5% of the sample.

The cohort comprised nearly 30 patients with locally advanced or metastatic urothelial carcinoma treated at Memorial Sloan Kettering on a trial protocol. Peripheral blood mononuclear cells were collected pretreatment and during treatment, with between 1 and 8 total time points per patient. The Qiagen DNeasy Blood extraction kit was used to purify genomic DNA from total PBMCs and tumor samples. PBMCs were collected pretreatment and during treatment and were isolated and stored as previously described. Regarding this clone: Its target antigen remains unknown. Base quality data are lacking; no much larger clone is found one base away.

The chain was built from TRBV5-1 and TRBJ1-4, and 7 junctional nucleotides match TRBD1. The TCR sequence derives from a man in his 70s with urothelial cancer. The sequences come from PBMCs, collected around atezolizumab (anti-PD-L1) treatment. The DNA sequence reads TGCGCCAGCAGCGAACAGGGGTTAAATGAAAAACTGTTTTTT. It specifies CASSEQGLNEKLFF.